The rows below give T cell receptor beta chains drawn from one sample of a study of T cells in Graves' hyperthyroidism and ophthalmopathy. A single record per CDR3 protein comes from TCRdb applying MiXCR to the multiplex PCR reads. Of 75,000 to 100,000 distinct CDR3 sequences in the sample, around 52% were seen once. Material: blood. All receptors derive from a woman aged 40 to 50 with Graves' hyperthyroidism. CDR3s include the opening cysteine and the closing phenylalanine or tryptophan. A D gene is named only where the DNA matches it firmly. Some rows mark clone size as missing; the rest say once, few, many or name a class of expanded clone.

len: 13; d_gene: .; abundance: many; j_gene: TRBJ1-3; v_gene: TRBV20-1; CDR3aa: CSANPKRGNTIYF; CDR3nt: TGCAGTGCAAACCCGAAGAGGGGAAACACCATATATTTT
len: 12; d_gene: .; abundance: once; j_gene: TRBJ2-2; v_gene: TRBV9; CDR3aa: CASSVASGELFF; CDR3nt: TGTGCCAGCAGCGTAGCTAGCGGGGAGCTGTTTTTT
len: 14; d_gene: .; abundance: .; j_gene: TRBJ2-2; v_gene: TRBV7-9; CDR3aa: CASTRGGGQGELFF; CDR3nt: TGTGCCAGCACCCGGGGAGGGGGACAGGGGGAGCTGTTTTTT
len: 15; d_gene: .; abundance: many; j_gene: TRBJ1-1; v_gene: TRBV19; CDR3aa: CASNSGGNMNTEAFF; CDR3nt: TGTGCCAGTAATAGCGGGGGAAACATGAACACTGAAGCTTTCTTT
len: 15; d_gene: .; abundance: many; j_gene: TRBJ1-2; v_gene: TRBV19; CDR3aa: CASRLPGPTRYGYTF; CDR3nt: TGTGCCAGTAGACTCCCGGGACCCACGAGATATGGCTACACCTTC
len: 16; d_gene: TRBD2; abundance: .; j_gene: TRBJ2-3; v_gene: TRBV2; CDR3aa: CASSLTGTSGRDMQYF; CDR3nt: TGTGCCAGCAGTTTGACCGGGACTAGCGGGAGAGATATGCAGTATTTT
len: 13; d_gene: .; abundance: .; j_gene: TRBJ1-4; v_gene: TRBV20-1; CDR3aa: CSAYGQTGEKLFF; CDR3nt: TGCAGTGCTTACGGTCAAACGGGAGAAAAACTGTTTTTT
len: 14; d_gene: TRBD1; abundance: .; j_gene: TRBJ1-5; v_gene: TRBV24-1; CDR3aa: CATSDRGWNQPQHF; CDR3nt: TGTGCCACCAGCGACAGGGGTTGGAATCAGCCCCAGCATTTT
len: 16; d_gene: .; abundance: many; j_gene: TRBJ2-5; v_gene: TRBV7-8; CDR3aa: CASRDSWGPIQETQYF; CDR3nt: TGTGCCAGCAGGGATTCGTGGGGTCCCATCCAAGAGACCCAGTACTTC
len: 14; d_gene: .; abundance: .; j_gene: TRBJ1-6; v_gene: TRBV13; CDR3aa: CASSLGPGNSPLHF; CDR3nt: TGTGCCAGCAGCTTAGGCCCTGGCAATTCACCCCTCCACTTT
len: 13; d_gene: TRBD1; abundance: many; j_gene: TRBJ1-5; v_gene: TRBV7-9; CDR3aa: CANSPGQYQPQHF; CDR3nt: TGTGCCAACAGCCCGGGACAGTATCAGCCCCAGCATTTT
len: 16; d_gene: TRBD1; abundance: .; j_gene: TRBJ2-5; v_gene: TRBV15; CDR3aa: CATSSPTQGAGETQYF; CDR3nt: TGTGCCACCAGCAGTCCCACTCAGGGGGCTGGGGAGACCCAGTACTTC
len: 12; d_gene: TRBD1; abundance: many; j_gene: TRBJ1-4; v_gene: TRBV28; CDR3aa: CASDRGDEKLFF; CDR3nt: TGTGCCAGCGACAGGGGGGATGAAAAACTGTTTTTT
len: 14; d_gene: .; abundance: .; j_gene: TRBJ1-2; v_gene: TRBV7-2; CDR3aa: CASSLALQGYGYTF; CDR3nt: TGTGCCAGCAGCTTAGCGTTACAGGGCTATGGCTACACCTTC
len: 15; d_gene: .; abundance: .; j_gene: TRBJ2-5; v_gene: TRBV7-2; CDR3aa: CASSQGGGLRETQYF; CDR3nt: TGTGCCAGCAGCCAGGGCGGTGGGCTGAGGGAGACCCAGTACTTC
len: 17; d_gene: TRBD2; abundance: .; j_gene: TRBJ2-2; v_gene: TRBV5-1; CDR3aa: CASSPGLAGVVTGELFF; CDR3nt: TGCGCCAGCAGCCCGGGACTAGCGGGAGTGGTCACCGGGGAGCTGTTTTTT
len: 16; d_gene: TRBD1; abundance: few; j_gene: TRBJ2-2; v_gene: TRBV20-1; CDR3aa: CSAPDRGAGSVGELFF; CDR3nt: TGCAGTGCCCCGGACAGGGGCGCCGGATCCGTCGGGGAGCTGTTTTTT
len: 16; d_gene: .; abundance: .; j_gene: TRBJ1-2; v_gene: TRBV7-2; CDR3aa: CASSAQTGQGGYGYTF; CDR3nt: TGTGCCAGCAGCGCCCAGACCGGGCAGGGCGGATACGGCTACACCTTC
len: 16; d_gene: .; abundance: .; j_gene: TRBJ1-2; v_gene: TRBV7-8; CDR3aa: CASSYGLAGGNYGYTF; CDR3nt: TGTGCCAGCAGCTACGGACTAGCGGGCGGGAACTATGGCTACACCTTC
len: 16; d_gene: .; abundance: many; j_gene: TRBJ1-4; v_gene: TRBV10-3; CDR3aa: CASSAGVHSTNEKLFF; CDR3nt: TGTGCCAGCAGTGCGGGGGTCCACTCAACTAATGAAAAACTGTTTTTT
len: 13; d_gene: .; abundance: many; j_gene: TRBJ1-5; v_gene: TRBV20-1; CDR3aa: CSADTGLGQPQHF; CDR3nt: TGCAGTGCTGATACAGGGCTCGGTCAGCCCCAGCATTTT
len: 15; d_gene: TRBD2; abundance: .; j_gene: TRBJ2-5; v_gene: TRBV15; CDR3aa: CATSPPTSGKKTQYF; CDR3nt: TGTGCCACCAGCCCGCCGACTAGCGGGAAGAAGACCCAGTACTTC
len: 15; d_gene: TRBD1; abundance: many; j_gene: TRBJ1-2; v_gene: TRBV7-9; CDR3aa: CASSHSGTATYGYTF; CDR3nt: TGTGCCAGCAGCCACTCCGGGACAGCGACCTATGGCTACACCTTC
len: 14; d_gene: .; abundance: many; j_gene: TRBJ2-7; v_gene: TRBV9; CDR3aa: CASSVEAGEDEQYF; CDR3nt: TGTGCCAGCAGCGTAGAAGCAGGGGAGGACGAGCAGTACTTC
len: 13; d_gene: .; abundance: .; j_gene: TRBJ1-2; v_gene: TRBV2; CDR3aa: CASSFNTQGGYTF; CDR3nt: TGTGCCAGCAGTTTTAACACCCAGGGGGGCTACACCTTC
len: 17; d_gene: TRBD1; abundance: .; j_gene: TRBJ1-4; v_gene: TRBV2; CDR3aa: CASSGTGGGGGEEKLFF; CDR3nt: TGTGCCAGCAGTGGGACAGGGGGCGGAGGCGGGGAGGAAAAACTGTTTTTT
len: 13; d_gene: .; abundance: many; j_gene: TRBJ2-3; v_gene: TRBV7-2; CDR3aa: CASSYGVTDTQYF; CDR3nt: TGTGCCAGCAGCTATGGGGTCACAGATACGCAGTATTTT
len: 14; d_gene: .; abundance: many; j_gene: TRBJ2-5; v_gene: TRBV5-6; CDR3aa: CASSSPGMWETQYF; CDR3nt: TGTGCCAGCAGCTCCCCAGGGATGTGGGAGACCCAGTACTTC
len: 19; d_gene: TRBD2; abundance: .; j_gene: TRBJ2-5; v_gene: TRBV15; CDR3aa: CATSPPTSGTISYQETQYF; CDR3nt: TGTGCCACCAGCCCGCCGACTAGCGGGACTATTAGTTACCAAGAGACCCAGTACTTC
len: 15; d_gene: .; abundance: many; j_gene: TRBJ2-5; v_gene: TRBV6-6; CDR3aa: CASRRAGVRQETQYF; CDR3nt: TGTGCCAGCAGAAGGGCAGGAGTGCGGCAAGAGACCCAGTACTTC
len: 15; d_gene: .; abundance: .; j_gene: TRBJ2-7; v_gene: TRBV7-9; CDR3aa: CASSSTGPLTYEQYF; CDR3nt: TGTGCCAGCAGCTCTACCGGGCCATTGACCTACGAGCAGTACTTC
len: 13; d_gene: .; abundance: .; j_gene: TRBJ2-7; v_gene: TRBV7-9; CDR3aa: CASSASNQPQQYF; CDR3nt: TGTGCCAGCAGCGCAAGCAATCAGCCCCAGCAGTACTTC
len: 8; d_gene: .; abundance: many; j_gene: TRBJ1-2; v_gene: TRBV7-9; CDR3aa: CASSLLSF; CDR3nt: TGTGCCAGCAGCTTACTCTCCTTC
len: 14; d_gene: TRBD1; abundance: .; j_gene: TRBJ2-7; v_gene: TRBV11-1; CDR3aa: CASSLGDRASEQYF; CDR3nt: TGTGCCAGCAGCTTAGGGGACAGGGCATCCGAGCAGTACTTC